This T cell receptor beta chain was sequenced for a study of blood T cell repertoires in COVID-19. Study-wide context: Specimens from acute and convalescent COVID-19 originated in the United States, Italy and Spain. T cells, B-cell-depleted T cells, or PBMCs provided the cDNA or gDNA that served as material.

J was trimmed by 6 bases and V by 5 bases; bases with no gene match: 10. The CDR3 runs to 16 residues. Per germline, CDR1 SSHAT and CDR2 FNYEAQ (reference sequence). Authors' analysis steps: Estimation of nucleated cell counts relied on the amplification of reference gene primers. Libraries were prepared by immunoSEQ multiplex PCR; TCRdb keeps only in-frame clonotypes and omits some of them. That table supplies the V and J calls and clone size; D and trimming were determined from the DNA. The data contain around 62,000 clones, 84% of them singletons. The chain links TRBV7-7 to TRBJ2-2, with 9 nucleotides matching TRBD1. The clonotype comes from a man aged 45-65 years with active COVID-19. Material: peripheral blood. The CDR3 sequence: CASSDPGQGLSGELFF. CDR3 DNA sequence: TGTGCCAGCAGCGATCCGGGACAGGGTCTTTCCGGGGAGCTGTTTTTT.